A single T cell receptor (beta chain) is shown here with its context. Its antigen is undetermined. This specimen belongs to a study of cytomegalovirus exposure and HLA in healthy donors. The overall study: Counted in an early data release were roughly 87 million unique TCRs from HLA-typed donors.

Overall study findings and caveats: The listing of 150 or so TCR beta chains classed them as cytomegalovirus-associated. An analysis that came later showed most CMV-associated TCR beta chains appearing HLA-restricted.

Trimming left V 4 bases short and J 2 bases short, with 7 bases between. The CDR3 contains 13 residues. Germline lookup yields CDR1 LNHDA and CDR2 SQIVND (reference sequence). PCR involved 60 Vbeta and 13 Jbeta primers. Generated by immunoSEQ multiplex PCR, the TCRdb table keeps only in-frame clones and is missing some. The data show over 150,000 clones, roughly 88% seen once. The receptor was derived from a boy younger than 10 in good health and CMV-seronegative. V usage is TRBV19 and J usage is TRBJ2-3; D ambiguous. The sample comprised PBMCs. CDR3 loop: CASSRRTTDTQYF. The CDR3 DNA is TGTGCCAGTAGTAGGAGAACCACAGATACGCAGTATTTT.